Here is one TCR beta chain with its context. Reverse transcription of about 0.45 to 1 ug RNA was performed with random hexamers. With immunoSEQ multiplex PCR, TCR beta CDR3 was amplified across 54 Vbeta and 13 Jbeta. One entry per CDR3 protein results from TCRdb running MiXCR on the immunoSEQ multiplex PCR reads. The repertoire holds more than 65,000 distinct CDR3 sequences, with 95% as singletons. These data originate in a study of CD8 T cells in Susac syndrome. The length of the CDR3 is 16 residues. CDR1 is MDHEN, CDR2 SYDVKM, per germline. Trimming at V came to 2 bases and at J to 9 bases, leaving 8 bases not matched to a gene.

This TCR was sampled from a human donor in good health. The chain couples TRBV28 to TRBJ2-1, with 12 nucleotides matching TRBD2. The sample consisted of CD8+ T cells from PBMCs. CDR3 nucleotides: TGTGCCAGCAGTTTAGGGGCTAGCGGGGGGGCCGTTGAGCAGTTCTTC. Residues: CASSLGASGGAVEQFF.